This T cell receptor beta chain appears in the sequencing data of a study of regulatory T cells in long-lasting Graves disease. Assembly of TCR beta libraries relied on iRepertoire HTBI primers together with Arm-PCR of CDR3 regions. From the multiplex PCR reads, TCRdb called clonotypes with MiXCR, one entry per CDR3 protein. Among around 340,000 distinct CDR3 sequences listed, 15% to 20% were seen once. Documented time point: persistent/refractory GD, antithyroid drugs over 5 years with positive TRAb. With RNA extracted from PBMCs as input, the TCR library was made. Trimming cost V 5 bases and J 0 bases, with 16 bases left between them. Germline CDR1 and CDR2: SGHTA and FQGNSA. The CDR3 runs to 17 residues. This clonotype was observed at least ten times.

Material: peripheral blood mononuclear cells (PBMCs), obtained when the disease was refractory, from a patient treated with antithyroid drugs. The rearrangement joins TRBV7-2 to TRBJ1-4; a weak D match, TRBD1 (6 bases). This receptor was taken from a female donor with Graves disease. This CDR3 reads CASSRATGHSTNEKLFF. The CDR3 bases are TGTGCCAGCAGCCGTGCTACGGGACATTCAACTAATGAAAAACTGTTTTTT.